This TCR beta chain was profiled in a study of PD-1 blockade in classical Hodgkin lymphoma. Here immunoSEQ multiplex PCR was the method, and the copy in TCRdb shows in-frame clones only, minus some. The sample shows about 8,200 clones, more than 70% of them seen only once. With no exception, relapse followed autologous stem cell transplantation in all patients, and brentuximab vedotin exposure varied. From thawed PBMCs, magnetic negative selection was used to isolate the CD8+ T cells. The CDR3 runs to 18 residues. V was clipped by 6 bases and J by 0 bases, with 18 bases between them. CDR1 and CDR2 from the germline V gene are SNHLY and FYNNEI.

This sequence joins TRBV2 and TRBJ2-6, with D possibly TRBD1 on 6 matching bases. The origin of this receptor is a human donor with classical Hodgkin lymphoma. Sequencing was performed on CD8+ T cells from blood, taken at baseline. The CDR3 loop reads CASRGQLPLNSGANVLTF. DNA for the CDR3: TGTGCCAGCAGAGGACAGCTCCCTTTAAACTCTGGGGCCAACGTCCTGACTTTC.